The rows below give T cell receptor beta chains drawn from one sample of a study of blood T cell repertoires in COVID-19. The protocol was immunoSEQ multiplex PCR, while the TCRdb copy is restricted to in-frame clones and leaves out a portion. The data hold about 200,000 clones, with just over 85% observed a single time. The sequenced sample consisted of peripheral blood. These receptor sequences come from a man under 40 who had recovered from COVID-19. Each CDR3 is given with its conserved first and last residue. Each record gives: J gene, V gene, D gene, clone size, CDR3 protein, CDR3 DNA. The D gene is left open where the match is weak. Size is omitted from some rows. Given values are once, few, many or a class for expanded clones.

>TRBJ2-5|TRBV13|NA|NA
CASSLGGSGETQYF
TGTGCCAGCAGCTTAGGCGGGTCTGGGGAGACCCAGTACTTC
>TRBJ1-2|TRBV7-8|TRBD1|NA
CASSLVRGRPASNYGYTF
TGTGCCAGCAGCTTAGTAAGGGGGCGGCCGGCGTCTAACTATGGCTACACCTTC
>TRBJ1-2|TRBV12-5|NA|NA
CASGLWGRAGYTF
TGTGCTAGTGGTTTGTGGGGGCGGGCTGGCTACACCTTC
>TRBJ1-1|TRBV27|NA|NA
CASSLSSLQRAFF
TGTGCCAGCAGTTTATCCAGTCTCCAGCGAGCTTTCTTT
>TRBJ2-5|TRBV27|NA|NA
CASSSWTEQETQYF
TGTGCCAGCAGTTCGTGGACAGAACAAGAGACCCAGTACTTC
>TRBJ1-6|TRBV9|TRBD1|NA
CASSVGRGSSYNSPLHF
TGTGCCAGCAGCGTGGGCAGGGGGAGCTCCTATAATTCACCCCTCCACTTT
>TRBJ2-3|TRBV2|NA|NA
CASAAGGGTDTQYF
TGTGCCAGCGCCGCTGGCGGGGGCACAGATACGCAGTATTTT
>TRBJ1-5|TRBV6-2/TRBV6-3|NA|many
CASSARGQPQHF
TGTGCCAGCAGCGCTAGGGGTCAGCCCCAGCATTTT
>TRBJ2-3|TRBV18|TRBD2|NA
CASSPPSGGATQYF
TGTGCCAGCTCACCACCTAGCGGGGGGGCGACGCAGTATTTT
>TRBJ1-1|TRBV2|NA|NA
CASSGDGRGTEAFF
TGTGCCAGCAGTGGTGACGGCCGGGGGACTGAAGCTTTCTTT
>TRBJ2-7|TRBV7-2|NA|NA
CASTQPRTGDYEQYF
TGTGCCAGCACCCAGCCCCGTACAGGTGACTACGAGCAGTACTTC
>TRBJ1-6|TRBV10-1|NA|NA
CITRESPLHF
TGTATTACTAGGGAATCACCCCTCCACTTT
>TRBJ2-7|TRBV5-1|TRBD2|NA
CASSSGAEDEQYF
TGCGCCAGCTCTAGCGGGGCAGAAGACGAGCAGTACTTC
>TRBJ1-4|TRBV30|NA|NA
CAWSFEGVNEKLFF
TGTGCCTGGAGCTTCGAGGGGGTTAATGAAAAACTGTTTTTT
>TRBJ1-2|TRBV5-1|NA|few
CASSLEVRGYGYTF
TGCGCCAGCAGCTTGGAAGTCAGGGGCTATGGCTACACCTTC
>TRBJ2-1|TRBV2|NA|NA
CASSEGFGREQFF
TGTGCCAGCAGTGAAGGGTTCGGCAGGGAGCAGTTCTTC
>TRBJ2-7|TRBV5-1|NA|few
CASSFGSSYEQYF
TGCGCCAGCAGCTTCGGGAGCTCCTACGAGCAGTACTTC
>TRBJ1-1|TRBV6-5|NA|NA
CASTFSGSDTEAFF
TGTGCCAGCACATTCTCGGGGTCGGACACTGAAGCTTTCTTT
>TRBJ1-1|TRBV7-9|NA|NA
CASSPGRRNTEAFF
TGTGCCAGCAGTCCAGGGCGGCGGAACACTGAAGCTTTCTTT
>TRBJ2-7|TRBV11-2|NA|many
CASSLDPYSYEQYF
TGTGCCAGCAGCTTAGACCCTTATAGCTACGAGCAGTACTTC
>TRBJ2-1|TRBV4-1|NA|NA
CASSPSGGLGVASYNEQFF
TGCGCCAGCAGCCCCAGCGGAGGGTTGGGGGTCGCCTCCTACAATGAGCAGTTCTTC
>TRBJ2-3|TRBV6-1|NA|NA
CASSERGLADPWGADTQYF
TGTGCCAGCAGTGAAAGGGGTCTGGCAGACCCCTGGGGGGCAGATACGCAGTATTTT
>TRBJ1-2|TRBV24-1|NA|NA
CATSDLKGYGYTF
TGTGCCACCAGTGATCTCAAGGGGTATGGCTACACCTTC
>TRBJ1-3|TRBV10-2|NA|NA
CASSESLGAYSGNTIYF
TGCGCCAGCAGTGAGTCCTTAGGGGCCTACTCTGGAAACACCATATATTTT
>TRBJ1-2|TRBV6-2/TRBV6-3|NA|NA
CASSLMDSRILYGYTF
TGTGCCAGCAGTCTTATGGACAGTAGGATACTCTATGGCTACACCTTC
>TRBJ1-5|TRBV2|NA|NA
CASGGASNQPQHF
TGTGCCAGCGGGGGCGCGAGCAATCAGCCCCAGCATTTT
>TRBJ1-5|TRBV11-2|TRBD1|once
CASSFGTGGQPQHF
TGTGCCAGCAGCTTCGGGACAGGCGGGCAGCCCCAGCATTTT
>TRBJ1-6|TRBV6-5|TRBD1|NA
CASSYLEGTGSPLHF
TGTGCCAGCAGTTACCTCGAGGGGACAGGGTCACCCCTCCACTTT
>TRBJ1-3|TRBV6-2/TRBV6-3|NA|few
CASSQGTSGNTIYF
TGTGCCAGCAGTCAGGGAACCTCTGGAAACACCATATATTTT
>TRBJ1-1|TRBV10-3|TRBD1|NA
CASRQGPKAFF
TGTGCCAGCCGACAGGGACCCAAAGCTTTCTTT
>TRBJ1-6|TRBV14|NA|once
CASSQGAYNSPLHF
TGTGCCAGCAGCCAAGGGGCTTATAATTCACCCCTCCACTTT
>TRBJ2-5|TRBV7-2|NA|NA
CASSQLGQETQYF
TGTGCCAGCAGCCAACTTGGCCAAGAGACCCAGTACTTC
>TRBJ2-5|TRBV7-9|TRBD2|NA
CASSKPTGLAGAETQYF
TGTGCCAGCAGCAAGCCGACGGGACTAGCGGGGGCGGAGACCCAGTACTTC
>TRBJ1-5|TRBV7-9|NA|NA
CASEGLGQPQHF
TGTGCCTCGGAGGGATTAGGCCAGCCCCAGCATTTT
>TRBJ2-3|TRBV6-1|TRBD1|NA
CASSEASNRGADTQYF
TGTGCCAGCAGTGAAGCGAGTAACAGGGGCGCAGATACGCAGTATTTT
>TRBJ1-2|TRBV18|TRBD1|once
CASSPDRVYGYTF
TGTGCCAGCTCACCCGACAGGGTCTATGGCTACACCTTC
>TRBJ1-2|TRBV4-2|NA|NA
CASSQNGQLGYGYTF
TGTGCCAGCAGCCAAAACGGACAGCTTGGCTATGGCTACACCTTC
>TRBJ1-2|TRBV30|TRBD1|NA
CAWNGRGRSGYTF
TGTGCCTGGAATGGCAGGGGGCGGAGTGGCTACACCTTC
>TRBJ2-1|TRBV20-1|NA|NA
CSALGVGEQFF
TGCAGTGCCCTAGGCGTCGGGGAGCAGTTCTTC
>TRBJ1-6|TRBV5-4|NA|NA
CASSFGNENSPLHF
TGTGCCAGCAGCTTCGGTAACGAGAATTCACCCCTCCACTTT
>TRBJ1-1|TRBV19|NA|NA
CASIDYPTGLEAFF
TGTGCCAGTATCGACTATCCGACAGGCCTTGAAGCTTTCTTT
>TRBJ1-2|TRBV19|NA|NA
CASSTQGDVYGYTF
TGTGCCAGTAGTACCCAGGGTGATGTTTATGGCTACACCTTC
>TRBJ2-7|TRBV5-6|TRBD1|NA
CASSWDRGNEQYF
TGTGCCAGCAGTTGGGACAGGGGGAACGAGCAGTACTTC
>TRBJ2-3|TRBV7-8|NA|NA
CAILFTDTQYF
TGTGCCATCCTTTTCACAGATACGCAGTATTTT
>TRBJ1-5|TRBV10-3|NA|once
CAITGQPNQPQHF
TGTGCCATCACCGGACAGCCCAATCAGCCCCAGCATTTT
>TRBJ2-3|TRBV18|TRBD2|NA
CASSPPGGGGTDTQYF
TGTGCCAGCTCACCCCCGGGGGGGGGAGGCACAGATACGCAGTATTTT
>TRBJ1-4|TRBV25-1|NA|NA
CASSEAGFGEKLFF
TGTGCCAGCAGTGAAGCCGGGTTTGGTGAAAAACTGTTTTTT
>TRBJ2-2|TRBV15|NA|NA
CATSRELYQGFRTGELFF
TGTGCCACCAGCAGAGAGCTTTACCAGGGCTTTCGGACCGGGGAGCTGTTTTTT
>TRBJ2-7|TRBV13|NA|NA
CASSLGQGIYEQYF
TGTGCCAGCAGCTTAGGACAGGGTATCTACGAGCAGTACTTC
>TRBJ1-2|TRBV7-2|TRBD1|once
CASSLKTGVYGYTF
TGTGCCAGCAGCTTAAAGACAGGGGTCTATGGCTACACCTTC
>TRBJ1-2|TRBV6-5|NA|NA
CASTYGAAGQGYTF
TGTGCCAGCACTTACGGGGCGGCAGGGCAAGGCTACACCTTC
>TRBJ1-1|TRBV5-1|TRBD1|NA
CASSTFIGTAEAFF
TGCGCCAGCAGCACGTTTATTGGGACAGCTGAAGCTTTCTTT
>TRBJ2-7|TRBV12-3/TRBV12-4|TRBD2|NA
CASTLGRGYEQYF
TGTGCCAGCACCCTAGGGAGGGGCTACGAGCAGTACTTC
>TRBJ2-3|TRBV7-9|TRBD2|NA
CASSFGAGGPSDTQYF
TGTGCCAGCAGCTTCGGCGCGGGGGGCCCATCAGATACGCAGTATTTT
>TRBJ1-2|TRBV5-1|TRBD1|NA
CASSQTGGDGYGYTF
TGCGCCAGCAGCCAGACAGGGGGCGACGGCTATGGCTACACCTTC
>TRBJ1-3|TRBV29-1|NA|NA
CSVSRPTINSGNTIYF
TGCAGCGTCAGCCGACCGACAATAAACTCTGGAAACACCATATATTTT